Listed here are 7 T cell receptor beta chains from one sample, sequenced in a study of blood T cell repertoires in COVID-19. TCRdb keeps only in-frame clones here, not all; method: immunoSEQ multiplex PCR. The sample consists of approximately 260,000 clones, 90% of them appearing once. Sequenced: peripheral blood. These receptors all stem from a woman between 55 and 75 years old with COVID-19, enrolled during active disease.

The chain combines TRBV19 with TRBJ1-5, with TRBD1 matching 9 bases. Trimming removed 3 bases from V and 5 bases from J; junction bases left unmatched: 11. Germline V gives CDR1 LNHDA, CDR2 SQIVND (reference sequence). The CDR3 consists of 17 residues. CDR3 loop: CASSMGGQGIPYQPQHF. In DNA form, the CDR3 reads TGTGCCAGTAGTATGGGGGGACAGGGCATACCTTATCAGCCCCAGCATTTT.

CDR3 region: CASSFRLAGESTDTQYF. The CDR3 coding sequence is TGTGCCAGTAGTTTCAGACTAGCGGGGGAGAGCACAGATACGCAGTATTTT. The chain joins TRBV19 to TRBJ2-3; TRBD2 matches at 12 bases. This CDR3 contains 17 residues. V was pared by 5 bases and J by 0 bases, with 6 bases of the junction left unmatched. The germline V gene encodes CDR1 LNHDA and CDR2 SQIVND (reference sequence).

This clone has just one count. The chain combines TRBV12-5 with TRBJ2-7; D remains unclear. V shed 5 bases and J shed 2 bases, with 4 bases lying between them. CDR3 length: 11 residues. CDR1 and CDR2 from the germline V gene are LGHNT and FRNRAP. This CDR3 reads CASGTTYEQYF. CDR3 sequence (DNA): TGTGCTAGTGGTACAACCTACGAGCAGTACTTC.

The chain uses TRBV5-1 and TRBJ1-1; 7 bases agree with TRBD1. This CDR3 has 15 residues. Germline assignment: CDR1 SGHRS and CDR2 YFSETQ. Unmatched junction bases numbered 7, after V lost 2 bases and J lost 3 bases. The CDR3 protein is CASSFDGTADTEAFF. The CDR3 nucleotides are TGCGCCAGCAGCTTCGATGGGACAGCAGACACTGAAGCTTTCTTT.

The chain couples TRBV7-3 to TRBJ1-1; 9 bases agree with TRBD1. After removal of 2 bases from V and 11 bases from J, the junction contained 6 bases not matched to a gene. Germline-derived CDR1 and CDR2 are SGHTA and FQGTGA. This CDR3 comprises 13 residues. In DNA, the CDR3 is TGTGCCAGCAGCTTACACAGGGGGCAGGAGGCTTTCTTT. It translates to CASSLHRGQEAFF.

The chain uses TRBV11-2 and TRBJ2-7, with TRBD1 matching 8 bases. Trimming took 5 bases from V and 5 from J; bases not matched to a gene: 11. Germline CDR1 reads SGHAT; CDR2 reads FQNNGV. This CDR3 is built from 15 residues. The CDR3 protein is CASSPDRDRSHEQYF. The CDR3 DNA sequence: TGTGCCAGCAGCCCGGATCGGGACAGGAGTCACGAGCAGTACTTC.

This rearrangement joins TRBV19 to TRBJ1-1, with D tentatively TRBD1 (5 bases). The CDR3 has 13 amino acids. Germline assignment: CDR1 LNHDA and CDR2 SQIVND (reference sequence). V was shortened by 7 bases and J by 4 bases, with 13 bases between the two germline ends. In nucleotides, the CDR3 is TGTGCCAGTACTTTCAGGGCGGCCACTGAAGCTTTCTTT. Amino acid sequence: CASTFRAATEAFF.